These 21 T cell receptor beta chains originate from one sample sequenced in a study of blood T cell repertoires in COVID-19. Profiled with immunoSEQ multiplex PCR; TCRdb holds only in-frame clones, not every one. The table includes roughly 140,000 clones, 76% detected once. The sequenced sample was peripheral blood. These receptors all stem from a woman over 75 with acute or convalescent COVID-19.

The CDR3 DNA is TGTGCCAGCAGAGTGATAGGGGCTTCCCCTAATGAAAAACTGTTTTTT. Its translation: CASRVIGASPNEKLFF. The chain employs TRBV2 and TRBJ1-4; tentatively, D is TRBD1 (5 bases). The germline V and J ends were trimmed by 6 bases and 3 bases, with 17 bases remaining between them. In germline, CDR1 is SNHLY, CDR2 FYNNEI. The CDR3 length is 16 residues.

The count of this clone is one. The chain has TRBV20-1 and TRBJ2-1; no clear D gene. Trimming took 3 bases from V and 8 from J, leaving 11 bases between them. CDR1 and CDR2 from the germline V gene are DFQATT and SNEGSKA (reference sequence). This CDR3 has 12 residues. CDR3: CSASFPRDEQFF. The CDR3 bases are TGCAGTGCTAGTTTCCCCCGGGATGAGCAGTTCTTC.

The chain carries TRBV2 and TRBJ2-7, with D maybe TRBD2 (6 bases). The V gene lost 7 bases and the J gene lost 3 bases, with 10 bases spanning the gap. Germline CDR1 is SNHLY and CDR2 is FYNNEI. The CDR3 consists of 12 residues. DNA of the CDR3: TGTGCCAGCACCGGGAGAAGCTACGAGCAGTACTTC. Protein product: CASTGRSYEQYF.

The chain employs TRBV5-1 and TRBJ1-6; 9 nucleotides agree with TRBD1. The junction had 5 bases not matched to a gene; V was cut back by 0 bases and J by 7 bases. From germline, CDR1 is SGHRS and CDR2 YFSETQ. This CDR3 contains 16 residues. CDR3 residues: CASSLAVGQGNSPLHF. In DNA form, the CDR3 reads TGCGCCAGCAGCTTGGCCGTCGGACAGGGGAATTCACCCCTCCACTTT.

The chain employs TRBV27 and TRBJ2-7, with 12 bases lining up with TRBD2. CDR3 length: 13 residues. Germline V gene lookup returns CDR1 MNHEY and CDR2 SMNVEV (reference sequence). V shed 11 bases, J shed 7 bases, and the junction held 9 bases outside the gene matches. The DNA of the CDR3 is TGTGCCCCCCTAGCGGGAGGGCCGGGTGAGCAGTACTTC. Protein: CAPLAGGPGEQYF.

In this sample, this clone turned up a few times. Other DNA sequences within the sample encode an identical CDR3. J is TRBJ1-1 and V is TRBV7-2; 7 positions match TRBD1. This CDR3 comprises 14 residues. Germline lookup yields CDR1 SGHTA and CDR2 FQGNSA. Losses at the gene ends were 5 bases for V and 2 bases for J; bases not matched to a gene: 5. The CDR3 loop is CASSLRQGNTEAFF. CDR3 in DNA: TGTGCCAGCAGCCTCCGACAGGGAAACACTGAAGCTTTCTTT.

This clone was recorded a few times. The rearrangement joins TRBV19 to TRBJ2-1; D is unresolved. CDR1 LNHDA and CDR2 SQIVND come from the germline V gene (reference sequence). The CDR3 runs 14 residues. V lost 3 bases to trimming and J lost 2 bases, with 8 bases between them. The CDR3 region has the DNA TGTGCCAGTAGTATGTTAGAAGCCTACAATGAGCAGTTCTTC. Residues: CASSMLEAYNEQFF.

This clone was seen a few times. The gene calls are TRBV19 and TRBJ1-5; D is unclear. The germline V gene has CDR1 LNHDA and CDR2 SQIVND (reference sequence). The V and J ends lost 3 bases and 0 bases respectively, with 12 bases between them. The CDR3 has 16 residues. The chain's CDR3 is CASSIDIQFSNQPQHF. The CDR3 nucleotides are TGTGCCAGTAGTATCGACATCCAATTTAGCAATCAGCCCCAGCATTTT.

About this clone itself: A read error is possible here, since a much larger clone lies one base away. The rearrangement joins TRBV7-9 to TRBJ2-3, with TRBD1 matching 9 bases. There are 15 residues in the CDR3. Germline values: CDR1 SEHNR, CDR2 FQNEAQ (reference sequence). J gave up 2 bases and V 1 base, and 1 base lay outside the gene matches. The CDR3 bases are TGTGCCAGCAGCTTAGGGACAGGGGACACAGATACGCAGTATTTT. Residues: CASSLGTGDTDTQYF.

The chain has TRBV5-1 and TRBJ1-1; 8 positions match TRBD1. Germline CDR1 is SGHRS and CDR2 is YFSETQ. The CDR3 length is 15 residues. V was clipped by 1 base and J by 6 bases; unmatched bases: 8. CDR3 loop: CASSLSALTGAEAFF. The CDR3, as DNA: TGCGCCAGCAGCTTGTCTGCCCTGACAGGGGCTGAAGCTTTCTTT.

J is TRBJ1-5 and V is TRBV2; 7 nucleotides agree with TRBD1. CDR3 length: 16 amino acids. V dropped 7 bases and J dropped 0; count of bases not matched to a gene: 9. Germline-derived CDR1 and CDR2 are SNHLY and FYNNEI. The chain's CDR3 is CASTFGTAYSNQPQHF. CDR3 nucleotides: TGTGCCAGCACCTTCGGGACAGCTTATAGCAATCAGCCCCAGCATTTT.

The chain recombines TRBV7-9 with TRBJ2-3, with a tentative D call TRBD2 (5 bases). The CDR3 runs to 16 residues. V lost 2 bases to trimming and J lost 0 bases, with 12 bases between them. Germline lookup yields CDR1 SEHNR and CDR2 FQNEAQ (reference sequence). The CDR3, as DNA: TGTGCCAGCAGCTTACTCGGGGAGCTTAGCACAGATACGCAGTATTTT. Translating gives CASSLLGELSTDTQYF.

The gene calls are TRBV5-1 and TRBJ1-1; no definite D call. Germline CDR1 and CDR2: SGHRS and YFSETQ. With 0 bases removed from V and 1 base from J, the gap between germline ends came to 13 bases. CDR3 size: 16 residues. DNA of the CDR3: TGCGCCAGCAGCTTGGAGCGGGCGATCACGAACACTGAAGCTTTCTTT. Translation: CASSLERAITNTEAFF.

This clone was counted between two and nine times. CDR3 sequence reads: CSANQAYEQYF. CDR3 coding DNA: TGCAGTGCTAATCAGGCGTACGAGCAGTACTTC. The genes are TRBV20-1 and TRBJ2-7; D is unclear. CDR1 DFQATT and CDR2 SNEGSKA come from the germline V gene (reference sequence). Trimming cost V 4 bases and J 4 bases, with 8 bases left between them. CDR3 size: 11 residues.

In regard to this clone: Distinct nucleotide sequences in the sample also encode this CDR3. The chain uses TRBV9 and TRBJ2-3, with 9 bases identical to TRBD1. The J segment lost 3 bases and the V segment lost 4 bases, leaving 6 bases of the junction unmatched. Germline V gene lookup returns CDR1 SGDLS and CDR2 YYNGEE. This CDR3 spans 15 amino acids. Here the CDR3 DNA reads TGTGCCAGCAGCCCCAGAGGGACAGGGACAGATACGCAGTATTTT. Protein: CASSPRGTGTDTQYF.

J is TRBJ2-7 and V is TRBV18; TRBD1 aligns across 8 bases. Germline V CDR1 and CDR2: KGHSH, LQKENI. Unmatched junction bases numbered 6, after V lost 3 bases and J lost 5 bases. The CDR3 runs 14 residues. DNA for the CDR3: TGTGCCAGCTCACCCCAGGGACAGGAGGACGAGCAGTACTTC. The encoded protein is CASSPQGQEDEQYF.

The rearrangement links TRBV7-3 to TRBJ2-2; a possible D gene is TRBD2 (6 bases). CDR3 size: 15 residues. Germline CDR1 SGHTA, CDR2 FQGTGA. Trimming cost V 2 bases and J 7 bases, with 14 bases left between them. The CDR3 spells CASSLLSGTGGELFF. The CDR3, as DNA: TGTGCCAGCAGCTTACTGTCTGGGACTGGCGGGGAGCTGTTTTTT.

The V gene is TRBV24-1, the J gene TRBJ2-2; maybe TRBD1 (6 bases). The CDR3 totals 16 residues. V lost 4 bases to trimming and J lost 3 bases, with 14 bases between them. Germline lookup yields CDR1 KGHDR and CDR2 SFDVKD. CDR3 bases: TGTGCCACCAGTGAGACCGGAGGACAGTACACCGGGGAGCTGTTTTTT. This encodes CATSETGGQYTGELFF.

This clone was seen a single time. One end of the junction does not line up with germline, which may come from a read error. The chain couples TRBV19 to TRBJ1-2; D remains ambiguous. There are 12 residues in the CDR3. Germline-derived CDR1 and CDR2 are LNHDA and SQIVND (reference sequence). In nucleotides, the CDR3 is TGTGCCGGTAGCATACGGGACTATGGCTACACCTTC. This translates into CAGSIRDYGYTF.

The chain links TRBV1 to TRBJ1-4. TRBV1 is labeled a pseudogene. CDR3 length: 15 residues. The CDR3 here is CTSSQEGLKREKLFF. As DNA, the CDR3 is TGCACCAGCAGCCAAGAGGGACTCAAGAGAGAAAAACTGTTTTTT.

This chain links TRBV10-3 with TRBJ1-2; no reliable D call. CDR1 is ENHRY and CDR2 is SYGVKD in the germline V gene. V was cut by 0 bases and J by 5 bases, with 10 bases left in between. CDR3 length equals 14 residues. The CDR3: CAISESSELYGYTF. The CDR3 region has the DNA TGTGCCATCAGTGAGTCGTCGGAGCTTTATGGCTACACCTTC.